These 15 T cell receptor gamma chains were sequenced from one sample in a study of γδ T cells in repeated Plasmodium falciparum infection. Gammadelta T cells were flow-sorted from PBMC into Vgamma9/Vdelta2+ and Vdelta2-negative populations for bulk analysis. TCRdb reanalysed the multiplex PCR reads via CATT. This table has around 24,000 gamma-chain clones, around 3% appearing once. Sequenced: gamma-delta T cells from blood. These receptors were taken from a pool of human donors (malaria-infected and uninfected, not separated).

This clone is medium-sized (0.01 to 0.1%). The chain links TRGV9 to TRGJ1 or TRGJ2. Germline-derived CDR1 and CDR2 are GITISATS and ISYDGTV (reference sequence). The V segment lost 0 bases and the J segment 5 bases; nucleotides outside the gene matches: 1. The CDR3 totals 12 residues. The CDR3 region has the DNA TGTGCCTTGTGGGAGGTGGATTATAAGAAACTCTTT. This encodes CALWEVDYKKLF.

Many counts were recorded for this clone. The translation of this DNA and the TCRdb protein of a much larger clone differ at residue 9, probably owing to a read error; the protein shown here is translated from the DNA. The chain uses TRGV9 and TRGJ1 or TRGJ2. CDR1 GITISATS and CDR2 ISYDGTV come from the germline V gene (reference sequence). The CDR3 is 12 residues long. In DNA form, the CDR3 reads TGTGCCTTGTGGGAGGTGCATTATAGGAAACTCTTT. Its translation is CALWEVHYRKLF.

This clone was observed many times. TCRdb shows a much larger clone's protein in place of this DNA's translation, and the two differ at residue 11, likely through a read error; the protein shown is translated from the DNA. The chain joins TRGV9 to TRGJ1 or TRGJ2. The J gene, not given by TCRdb, was assigned here from a germline match of the nucleotide sequence. The germline V gene has CDR1 GITISATS and CDR2 ISYDGTV (reference sequence). CDR3 length equals 15 residues. The chain's CDR3 is CALWEVLLPYDKKLF. The CDR3 DNA reads as TGTGCCTTGTGGGAAGTCTTACTGCCTTATGATAAGAAACTCTTT.

A remark on this clone: TCRdb pairs this DNA with a much larger clone's protein that differs at residue 11, likely a read error; the protein shown was translated from the DNA. This sequence joins TRGV9 and TRGJ1 or TRGJ2. No J segment appears in TCRdb, so it was assigned here by matching the sequence to germline. Per germline, CDR1 GITISATS and CDR2 ISYDGTV (reference sequence). This CDR3 region has 14 residues. The CDR3, as DNA: TGTGCCTTGTGGGAGGGTAGAAATTATTATAGGAAACTCTTT. Translating gives CALWEGRNYYRKLF.

This clone was picked up a small number of times. The protein held in TCRdb is that of a much larger clone and does not match this DNA's translation at residue 13, likely because of a read error; the protein shown is translated from the DNA. This chain uses TRGV8 with TRGJP. Germline matching of the DNA provided the J gene here, since TCRdb leaves it blank. J gave up 23 bases and V 6 bases, and 19 bases lay outside the gene matches. The CDR3 sequence is 14 residues long. CDR1 is VENAVY, CDR2 YDSYNSRV, per germline. CDR3 sequence reads: CATWTSTTGWFKVF. The CDR3 region has the DNA TGTGCCACCTGGACGAGTACCACTGGTTGGTTCAAGGTATTT.

The rearrangement joins TRGV4 to TRGJ1 or TRGJ2. The J gene, absent from TCRdb, was called here by matching the DNA to germline. The CDR3 is 14 residues long. Germline V gene sequence: CDR1 EGSTGY, CDR2 YDSYTSSV. Trimming removed 0 bases from V and 9 bases from J; junction bases left unmatched: 11. The CDR3 DNA follows: TGTGCCACCTGGGATGGGCCCCTGTTTATTAAGAAACTCTTT. It specifies CATWDGPLFIKKLF.

This clone was recorded many times. The TCRdb protein, from a much larger clone, departs from this DNA's translation at residue 7, likely by read error; the protein shown derives from the DNA. The chain couples TRGV4 to TRGJ1 or TRGJ2. Here the J gene came from matching the DNA to germline, since TCRdb omits it. V trimming: 2 bases; J trimming: 12 bases; junction bases outside the gene matches: 16. Germline V gives CDR1 EGSTGY, CDR2 YDSYTSSV. The CDR3 is 14 residues long. The CDR3 protein is CATWDVAVGRRKLF. The CDR3 DNA sequence: TGTGCCACCTGGGATGTGGCAGTCGGAAGGCGGAAACTCTTT.

Points on this clone: For this DNA, TCRdb reports the protein of a much larger clone, which diverges at residue 4, most likely from a read error; the protein presented here is translated directly from the DNA. The chain uses TRGV2 and TRGJ1 or TRGJ2. The J gene is absent in TCRdb and was assigned here via DNA matching to germline. The CDR3 covers 13 residues. From germline, CDR1 is EGSNGY and CDR2 YDSYNSKV. DNA of the CDR3: TGTGCCACCCGGGACGGAATTGATTATAAGAAACTCTTT. It yields the protein CATRDGIDYKKLF.

This clone occurred many times. The protein TCRdb lists belongs to a much larger clone and differs from this DNA's translation at residue 9, which points to a read error; the protein shown is made from the DNA. The V and J genes are TRGV9 and TRGJ1 or TRGJ2. Germline CDR1 and CDR2: GITISATS and ISYDGTV (reference sequence). This CDR3 region has 12 residues. CDR3 sequence reads: CALWEYYYRKLF. DNA for the CDR3: TGTGCCTTGTGGGAGTATTATTATAGGAAACTCTTT.

At least ten counts were recorded for this clone. In nucleotides, the CDR3 is TGTGCCTTGTGGGAGCCTCGGTACTCTTATTATAAGAAACTCTTT. Its protein is CALWEPRYSYYKKLF. The chain is built from TRGV9 and TRGJ1 or TRGJ2. J was trimmed by 3 bases and V by 3 bases; bases with no gene match: 11. Germline V lookup: CDR1 GITISATS, CDR2 ISYDGTV (reference sequence). This CDR3 has 15 amino acids.

In this sample, this clone is medium-sized (0.01 to 0.1%). A far larger clone lies a single base away; this is likely a read error. V gene TRGV9 combines with J gene TRGJP. The CDR3 is 16 amino acids. Germline CDR1 GITISATS, CDR2 ISYDGTV (reference sequence). CDR3 coding DNA: TGTGCCTTGTGGGGGGTGAAAGAGTTGGGCAAAAAAATCAAGGTATTT. It encodes CALWGVKELGKKIKVF.

There are many counts of this clone. The V call is TRGV9, the J call TRGJP1. Germline CDR1 reads GITISATS; CDR2 reads ISYDGTV (reference sequence). The CDR3 sequence is 13 residues long. J gave up 7 bases and V 3 bases, and 5 bases lay outside the gene matches. The CDR3 is CALWENGGWFKIF. The CDR3, as DNA: TGTGCCTTGTGGGAGAACGGTGGTTGGTTCAAGATATTT.

This clone came up many times. The TCRdb record carries a much larger clone's protein, which differs from this DNA's translation at residue 5; a read error is the likely cause, and the protein listed here is the DNA translation. V usage is TRGV9 and J usage is TRGJ1 or TRGJ2. The V segment lost 5 bases and the J segment 0 bases; nucleotides outside the gene matches: 4. CDR1 GITISATS and CDR2 ISYDGTV come from the germline V gene (reference sequence). CDR3 length equals 13 residues. CDR3 coding DNA: TGTGCCTTGTGGGGGGAGAATTATTATAAGAAACTCTTT. As protein: CALWGENYYKKLF.

This clone was counted between two and nine times. A far larger clone is off by one base, so a read error is likely. Other DNA variants within this sample encode the same CDR3. V usage is TRGV9 and J usage is TRGJP. TCRdb lists no J gene, so it was determined here by aligning the DNA to germline. The CDR3 loop spans 13 amino acids. Germline V gene data show CDR1 as GITISATS and CDR2 as ISYDGTV (reference sequence). CDR3 sequence reads: CALLGLGKKIKVF. CDR3 nucleotides: TGTGCCTTGTTAGGGTTGGGCAAGAAAATCAAGGTATTT.

The sample holds many counts of this clone. TCRdb's listed protein matches a much larger clone and diverges from this DNA's translation at residue 5, likely through a read error; the protein shown comes from the DNA. The identical CDR3 is also encoded by other nucleotide sequences in the sample. The CDR3 DNA is TGTGCCTTGTGGGGGGTTGAGTTGGGCAAAAAAATCAAGGTATTT. Translated: CALWGVELGKKIKVF. J is TRGJP and V is TRGV9. V was pared by 5 bases and J by 7 bases, with 5 bases of the junction left unmatched. CDR1 and CDR2 from the germline V gene are GITISATS and ISYDGTV (reference sequence). The CDR3 consists of 15 residues.